The 29 T cell receptor beta chains given below trace back to one sample, sequenced in a study of spatial heterogeneity in lung cancer. Time point noted: sample taken at primary tumor resection. TCRdb independently ran MiXCR on the 5' RACE reads; one entry per CDR3 protein. The profile shows 43,000 or so distinct CDR3 sequences, approximately 6.3% of them singletons. The specimen comprised PBMCs, sampled at surgery. These receptors all stem from a female donor with early-stage non-small cell lung cancer.

This clonotype was seen ten or more times. This chain links TRBV5-1 with TRBJ2-3, with D unresolved. There are 17 residues in the CDR3. Germline values: CDR1 SGHRS, CDR2 YFSETQ. The ends were cut back, 4 bases at V and 4 bases at J, with 22 bases in the middle. The CDR3 here is CASSPTLARVGADTQYF. The CDR3, as DNA: TGCGCCAGCAGCCCGACCCTTGCTAGGGTTGGTGCAGATACGCAGTATTTT.

This sequence joins TRBV5-4 and TRBJ2-3, with D tentatively TRBD2 (6 bases). The CDR3 is 14 amino acids. V lost 2 bases and J lost 3, with 10 bases in between. CDR1 SGHNT and CDR2 YYREEE come from the germline V gene (reference sequence). The CDR3 nucleotides are TGTGCCAGCAGCTTAGAGGAGGGTACAGATACGCAGTATTTT. Translation gives CASSLEEGTDTQYF.

This clonotype has just a few counts. The rearrangement joins TRBV4-1 to TRBJ1-2, with 8 bases identical to TRBD1. With 8 bases clipped from V and 4 bases from J, the junction kept 6 bases outside the gene matches. There are 13 residues in the CDR3. CDR1 and CDR2 from the germline V gene are MGHRA and YSYEKL. The CDR3, as DNA: TGCGCCAGCTCCGGACAGGGAGCCTATGGCTACACCTTC. Translated: CASSGQGAYGYTF.

This clonotype was observed a few times. This chain links TRBV6-5 with TRBJ2-7, with 7 bases identical to TRBD2. Looked up from germline, CDR1 is MNHEY and CDR2 is SVGAGI. The CDR3 is made up of 14 amino acids. J gave up 0 bases and V 5 bases, and 4 bases lay outside the gene matches. Here the CDR3 reads CASSQGLSSYEQYF. CDR3 in DNA: TGTGCCAGCAGTCAGGGACTATCCTCCTACGAGCAGTACTTC.

A few counts support this clonotype. This chain uses TRBV5-6 with TRBJ2-3; 8 positions match TRBD1. Germline V gene lookup returns CDR1 SGHDT and CDR2 YYEEEE. The CDR3 is 16 amino acids. With V trimmed by 2 bases and J by 2 bases, 7 bases remained unmatched. The CDR3 bases are TGTGCCAGCAGCTTACGGCAGGGGGCACACACAGATACGCAGTATTTT. Amino acid sequence: CASSLRQGAHTDTQYF.

There are many counts of this clonotype. This chain uses TRBV4-1 with TRBJ2-7; D gene unclear. This CDR3 has 11 amino acids. The V and J ends lost 4 bases and 3 bases respectively, with 4 bases between them. Germline V gene lookup returns CDR1 MGHRA and CDR2 YSYEKL. CDR3 region: CASSRGYEQYF. DNA for the CDR3: TGCGCCAGCAGCCGCGGCTACGAGCAGTACTTC.

This clonotype was counted between two and nine times. This chain joins TRBV3-1 and TRBJ1-5; 9 positions match TRBD1. Germline V gene data show CDR1 as LGHDT and CDR2 as YNNKEL (reference sequence). Trimming at V came to 4 bases and at J to 6 bases, leaving 7 bases not matched to a gene. The CDR3 contains 15 residues. The CDR3 sequence is CASSLTGGLSQPQHF. CDR3 DNA sequence: TGTGCCAGCAGCCTCACAGGGGGCTTATCTCAGCCCCAGCATTTT. The full variable domain, completed using reference TRBV3-1 and TRBJ1-5, is DTAVSQTPKYLVTQMGNDKSIKCEQNLGHDTMYWYKQDSKKFLKIMFSYNNKELIINETVPNRFSPKSPDKAHLNLHINSLELGDSAVYFCASSLTGGLSQPQHFGDGTRLSIL.

The V gene is TRBV28, the J gene TRBJ1-1; D perhaps matches TRBD1 (6 bases). This CDR3 is 15 amino acids long. V was cut by 5 bases and J by 2 bases, with 15 bases left in between. Germline CDR1 and CDR2: MDHEN and SYDVKM. The CDR3 bases are TGTGCCAGCAGTCCTTTCTGGGGGGCCAACACTGAAGCTTTCTTT. Encoded protein: CASSPFWGANTEAFF. Full variable domain (missing parts from reference TRBV28 and TRBJ1-1): DVKVTQSSRYLVKRTGEKVFLECVQDMDHENMFWYRQDPGLGLRLIYFSYDVKMKEKGDIPEGYSVSREKKERFSLILESASTNQTSMYLCASSPFWGANTEAFFGQGTRLTVV.

The J gene is TRBJ1-1, the V gene TRBV12-3 or TRBV12-4; D unresolved. This CDR3 is built from 14 residues. Trimming stripped 2 bases from V and 7 bases from J, with 14 bases between. As DNA, the CDR3 is TGTGCCAGCAGTTTACGTCGCGGAGGCAGTGAAGCTTTCTTT. It codes for CASSLRRGGSEAFF.

This clonotype was observed a few times. The CDR3, as DNA: TGTGCCAGCAGCCCGGAACAGGGGGCCAAATCACCCCTCCACTTT. It translates to CASSPEQGAKSPLHF. V usage is TRBV7-9 and J usage is TRBJ1-6, with 9 nucleotides matching TRBD1. CDR1 and CDR2 (germline): SEHNR, FQNEAQ (reference sequence). The CDR3 contains 15 residues. V lost 5 bases to trimming and J lost 10 bases; unmatched junction nucleotides: 9.

The table lists this clonotype with many counts. This chain uses TRBV2 with TRBJ2-7, with 9 positions matching TRBD1. V lost 10 bases and J lost 5; bases outside the gene matches: 12. The CDR3 has 14 amino acids. Germline V gene sequence: CDR1 SNHLY, CDR2 FYNNEI. The CDR3 here is CATTHRDRVHEQYF. The CDR3 DNA sequence: TGTGCCACTACCCACCGGGACAGGGTCCACGAGCAGTACTTC.

This clonotype has ten or more counts. The rearrangement links TRBV24-1 to TRBJ2-1; D not certain. The V end was cut by 0 bases, the J end by 6 bases, with 8 bases between. Per the germline V gene, CDR1 is KGHDR and CDR2 is SFDVKD. The CDR3 loop spans 14 amino acids. CDR3 sequence: CATSDLETVNEQFF. The CDR3 nucleotides read TGTGCCACCAGTGATTTGGAAACAGTCAATGAGCAGTTCTTC.

This clonotype was seen many times. The chain couples TRBV20-1 to TRBJ2-7; tentative D call: TRBD2 (6 bases). Trimming cost V 0 bases and J 11 bases, with 17 bases left between them. Looked up from germline, CDR1 is DFQATT and CDR2 is SNEGSKA (reference sequence). This CDR3 has 13 residues. The CDR3 DNA follows: TGCAGTGCTAGAGATCCCACAGGCGGGGTCGAGTACTTC. It yields the protein CSARDPTGGVEYF.

This clonotype was detected many times. The J gene is TRBJ2-2, the V gene TRBV2; D might be TRBD2 (6 bases). CDR3 length: 16 residues. In germline, CDR1 is SNHLY, CDR2 FYNNEI. V lost 7 bases to trimming and J lost 3 bases, with 18 bases between them. The CDR3 bases are TGTGCCAGCACCTCCCGGGGGTATCAGGACACCGGGGAGCTGTTTTTT. Its translation is CASTSRGYQDTGELFF.

In this sample, this clonotype turned up many times. V gene TRBV24-1 combines with J gene TRBJ2-3; weak D call: TRBD2 (5 bases). Germline CDR1 KGHDR, CDR2 SFDVKD. This CDR3 contains 16 residues. V was clipped by 4 bases and J by 0 bases, with 13 bases between them. CDR3 sequence: CATSEPREFSTDTQYF. The DNA for the CDR3 is TGTGCCACCAGTGAGCCGAGGGAGTTTAGCACAGATACGCAGTATTTT.

This clonotype was seen repeatedly, ten times or more. The V call is TRBV5-1, the J call TRBJ1-3, with D possibly being TRBD1 (6 bases). V dropped 3 bases and J dropped 8 bases, with 12 bases sitting between them. Looked up from germline, CDR1 is SGHRS and CDR2 is YFSETQ. This CDR3 is built from 13 residues. Written as DNA, the CDR3 is TGCGCCAGCAGCTCCGACAGGAGCGACACCATATATTTT. Protein product: CASSSDRSDTIYF. Full variable domain (missing parts from reference TRBV5-1 and TRBJ1-3): KAGVTQTPRYLIKTRGQQVTLSCSPISGHRSVSWYQQTPGQGLQFLFEYFSETQRNKGNFPGRFSGRQFSNSRSEMNVSTLELGDSALYLCASSSDRSDTIYFGEGSWLTVV.

The table lists this clonotype with many counts. V is TRBV12-3 or TRBV12-4 and J is TRBJ2-3; TRBD2 matches 8 bases. Losses at the gene ends were 10 bases for V and 7 bases for J; bases not matched to a gene: 13. The CDR3 has 14 residues. CDR3 in DNA: TGTGCCATCCTTGGGGCTAGCGGGTCGAATACGCAGTATTTT. This encodes CAILGASGSNTQYF.

In its sample, this clonotype ranks as medium-sized. J is TRBJ1-1 and V is TRBV12-3 or TRBV12-4; unclear D gene. V lost 5 bases, J lost 5 bases, and 12 bases lay in between. The CDR3 has 13 residues. This CDR3 is CASSAQAGTEAFF. The CDR3 DNA sequence: TGTGCCAGCAGTGCTCAAGCGGGGACTGAAGCTTTCTTT.

This clonotype was counted only a few times. This chain joins TRBV18 and TRBJ1-3, with a tentative D call TRBD1 (5 bases). This CDR3 has 14 amino acids. Trimming pared 5 bases from V and 3 bases from J, leaving 11 bases between. Germline V lookup: CDR1 KGHSH, CDR2 LQKENI. CDR3 protein: CASSTGGNGNTIYF. The CDR3 nucleotides read TGTGCCAGCTCAACTGGGGGAAATGGAAACACCATATATTTT.

This clonotype was recorded a few times. The rearrangement uses TRBV11-2 and TRBJ1-2; D gene unclear. Trimming cost V 1 base and J 0 bases, with 6 bases left between them. This CDR3 has 14 residues. Germline CDR1 is SGHAT and CDR2 is FQNNGV. The CDR3 sequence: CASSLGLANYGYTF. For the CDR3, the DNA is TGTGCCAGCAGCTTAGGGCTCGCTAACTATGGCTACACCTTC.

Ten or more counts support this clonotype. The chain couples TRBV29-1 to TRBJ2-3; TRBD2 agrees at 12 bases. Germline loops: CDR1 SQVTM, CDR2 ANQGSEA. The CDR3 spans 18 residues. V shed 1 base, J shed 0 bases, and the junction held 8 bases outside the gene matches. CDR3 nucleotide sequence: TGCAGCGTTGAAGTAACCGGGACTAGCGGGTCCAGCACAGATACGCAGTATTTT. Translated, it gives CSVEVTGTSGSSTDTQYF.

This clonotype was found many times. In DNA, the CDR3 is TGCGCCAGCTACAAGGACGGTCTTCGCTCCTACGAGCAGTACTTC. It translates to CASYKDGLRSYEQYF. The J gene is TRBJ2-7, the V gene TRBV5-1; D unclear. V lost 7 bases and J 0 bases, leaving 17 bases between the germline ends. This CDR3 region has 15 residues. Germline V gene lookup returns CDR1 SGHRS and CDR2 YFSETQ.

The CDR3 spells CASSQLGRRRAEAFF. CDR3 sequence (DNA): TGCGCCAGCAGTCAATTGGGCCGTAGGAGGGCTGAAGCTTTCTTT. The J gene is TRBJ1-1, the V gene TRBV23-1, with D unclear. TRBV23-1 is an ORF, and what it does is uncertain. The length of the CDR3 is 15 residues. V lost 1 base, J lost 6 bases, and 15 bases lay in between.

This clonotype was detected many times. V gene TRBV5-1 combines with J gene TRBJ2-1; TRBD2 agrees at 12 bases. Germline CDR1 SGHRS, CDR2 YFSETQ. This CDR3 contains 17 residues. The junction had 11 bases not matched to a gene; V was cut back by 1 base and J by 9 bases. The CDR3 protein is CASSLRREASGRGEQFF. DNA of the CDR3: TGCGCCAGCAGCTTGCGGCGCGAGGCTAGCGGGAGGGGTGAGCAGTTCTTC.

This clonotype was observed a few times. The chain joins TRBV29-1 to TRBJ1-2, with TRBD1 matching 9 bases. V lost 3 bases to trimming and J lost 5 bases; unmatched junction nucleotides: 4. From germline, CDR1 is SQVTM and CDR2 ANQGSEA. The length of the CDR3 is 13 residues. For the CDR3, the DNA is TGCAGCGTTGACGCAGGACAGGGGTATGGCTACACCTTC. The encoded protein is CSVDAGQGYGYTF.

Ten or more counts support this clonotype. V usage is TRBV28 and J usage is TRBJ2-7; 9 nucleotides line up with TRBD1. The CDR3 sequence is 15 residues long. The trim removed 6 bases at V and 2 bases at J, leaving 8 bases unmatched. Germline CDR1 reads MDHEN; CDR2 reads SYDVKM. The CDR3 sequence is CASRPRQGGPYEQYF. CDR3 nucleotide sequence: TGTGCCAGCAGACCAAGACAGGGGGGCCCCTACGAGCAGTACTTC.

This clonotype showed up many times. This chain connects TRBV5-6 to TRBJ1-1; D perhaps matches TRBD1 (5 bases). The V end was cut by 5 bases, the J end by 5 bases, with 10 bases between. Germline assignment: CDR1 SGHDT and CDR2 YYEEEE. The CDR3 runs to 12 residues. The CDR3 nucleotides read TGTGCCAGCAGTATAGGGGCTACTGAAGCTTTCTTT. The encoded protein is CASSIGATEAFF.

This clonotype was detected a few times. The CDR3 region is CASSLQRSGNTIYF. CDR3 DNA sequence: TGTGCCAGCAGCTTACAGCGCTCTGGAAACACCATATATTTT. The chain joins TRBV12-3 or TRBV12-4 to TRBJ1-3; D remains unclear. The CDR3 has 14 amino acids. V gave up 6 bases and J gave up 0 bases, with 9 bases separating them.

This clonotype has at least ten counts. J is TRBJ2-2 and V is TRBV18, with 7 bases that match TRBD2. The trim removed 1 base at V and 3 bases at J, leaving 2 bases unmatched. This CDR3 has 15 residues. CDR1 is KGHSH and CDR2 is LQKENI in the germline V gene. The chain's CDR3 is CASSPQREDTGELFF. The CDR3 DNA reads TGTGCCAGCTCACCACAGCGGGAAGACACCGGGGAGCTGTTTTTT.